This TCR beta chain was retrieved from a study of blood T cell repertoires in COVID-19. Background on the study: Material from acute and convalescent COVID-19 was sourced from the United States, Italy and Spain. The analysed material was cDNA or gDNA that came from T cells, B-cell-depleted T cells, or PBMCs.

As processed by the authors: Cell counts per sample came from amplifying reference gene primers. TCRdb's copy holds only in-frame clones and misses some; the assay was immunoSEQ multiplex PCR. That table gives V, J and clone size, and the DNA gave D and trimming. The data contain roughly 230,000 clones, roughly nine tenths of them singletons. The CDR3 has 17 amino acids. Germline-derived CDR1 and CDR2 are MGHRA and YSYEKL. J gave up 4 bases and V 4 bases, and 5 bases lay outside the gene matches. The V call is TRBV4-1, the J call TRBJ2-1; TRBD2 agrees at 15 bases. This receptor was obtained from a woman aged 40 to 55 who had recovered from COVID-19. The sequenced sample was peripheral blood. This CDR3 reads CASSLRTSGRGYNEQFF. The CDR3, as DNA: TGCGCCAGCAGCCTACGGACTAGCGGGAGGGGTTACAATGAGCAGTTCTTC.